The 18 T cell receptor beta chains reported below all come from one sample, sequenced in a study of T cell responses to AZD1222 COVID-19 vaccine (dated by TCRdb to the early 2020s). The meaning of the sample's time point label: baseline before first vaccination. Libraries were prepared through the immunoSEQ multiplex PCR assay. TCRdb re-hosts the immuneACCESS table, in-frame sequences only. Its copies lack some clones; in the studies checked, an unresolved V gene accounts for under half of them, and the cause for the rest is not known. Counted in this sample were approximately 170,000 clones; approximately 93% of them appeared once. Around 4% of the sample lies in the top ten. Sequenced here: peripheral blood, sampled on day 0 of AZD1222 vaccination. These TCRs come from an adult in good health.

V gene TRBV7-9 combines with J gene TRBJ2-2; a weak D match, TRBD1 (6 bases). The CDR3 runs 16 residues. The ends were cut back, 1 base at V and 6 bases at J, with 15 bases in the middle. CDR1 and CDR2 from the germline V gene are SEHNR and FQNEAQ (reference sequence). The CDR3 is CASSLVTGSWSGELFF. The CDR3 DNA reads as TGTGCCAGCAGCTTAGTAACAGGGAGTTGGTCCGGGGAGCTGTTTTTT.

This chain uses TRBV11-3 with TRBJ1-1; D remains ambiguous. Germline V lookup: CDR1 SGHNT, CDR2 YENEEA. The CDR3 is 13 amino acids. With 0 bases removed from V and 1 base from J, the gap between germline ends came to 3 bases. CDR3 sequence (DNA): TGTGCCAGCAGCTTAGAAGCGAACACTGAAGCTTTCTTT. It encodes CASSLEANTEAFF.

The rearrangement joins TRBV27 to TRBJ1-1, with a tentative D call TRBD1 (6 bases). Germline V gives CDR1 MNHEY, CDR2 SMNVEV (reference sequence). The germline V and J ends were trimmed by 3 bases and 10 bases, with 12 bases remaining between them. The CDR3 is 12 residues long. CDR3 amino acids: CASSFVGARAFF. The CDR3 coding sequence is TGTGCCAGCAGTTTTGTGGGGGCGCGAGCTTTCTTT.

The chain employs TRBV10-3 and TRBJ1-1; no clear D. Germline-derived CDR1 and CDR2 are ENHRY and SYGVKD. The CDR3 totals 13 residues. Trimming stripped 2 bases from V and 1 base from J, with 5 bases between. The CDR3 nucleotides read TGTGCCATCAGTGAGGTATCGAACACTGAAGCTTTCTTT. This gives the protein CAISEVSNTEAFF.

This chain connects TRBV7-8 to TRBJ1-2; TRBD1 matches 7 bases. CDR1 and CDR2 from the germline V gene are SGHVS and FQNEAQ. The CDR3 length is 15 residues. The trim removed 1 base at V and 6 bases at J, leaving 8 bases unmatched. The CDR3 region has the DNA TGTGCCAGCAGCTTAGTCCGACAGGGACGCGATGGCTACACCTTC. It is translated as CASSLVRQGRDGYTF.

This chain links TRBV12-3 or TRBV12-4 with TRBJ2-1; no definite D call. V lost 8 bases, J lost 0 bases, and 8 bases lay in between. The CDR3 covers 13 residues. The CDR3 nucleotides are TGTGCCAGCCAAGTAGGCTCCTACAATGAGCAGTTCTTC. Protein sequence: CASQVGSYNEQFF.

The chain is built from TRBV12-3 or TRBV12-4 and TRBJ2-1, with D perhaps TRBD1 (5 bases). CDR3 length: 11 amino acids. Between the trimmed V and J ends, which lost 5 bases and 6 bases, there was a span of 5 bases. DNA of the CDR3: TGTGCCAGCAGTAGGGGCAATGAGCAGTTCTTC. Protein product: CASSRGNEQFF.

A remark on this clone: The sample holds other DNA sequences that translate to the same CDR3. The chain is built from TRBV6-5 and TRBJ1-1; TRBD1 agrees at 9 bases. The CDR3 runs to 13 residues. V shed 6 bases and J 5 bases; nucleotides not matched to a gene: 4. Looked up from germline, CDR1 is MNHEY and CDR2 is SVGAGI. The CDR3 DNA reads TGTGCCAGCAGGAGACAGGGGGGGACTGAAGCTTTCTTT. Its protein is CASRRQGGTEAFF.

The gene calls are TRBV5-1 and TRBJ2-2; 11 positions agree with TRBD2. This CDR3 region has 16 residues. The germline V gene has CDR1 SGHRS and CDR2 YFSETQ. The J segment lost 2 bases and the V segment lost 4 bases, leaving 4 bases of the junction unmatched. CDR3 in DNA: TGCGCCAGCAGCGTTACTAGCGGGAGTAACACCGGGGAGCTGTTTTTT. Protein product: CASSVTSGSNTGELFF.

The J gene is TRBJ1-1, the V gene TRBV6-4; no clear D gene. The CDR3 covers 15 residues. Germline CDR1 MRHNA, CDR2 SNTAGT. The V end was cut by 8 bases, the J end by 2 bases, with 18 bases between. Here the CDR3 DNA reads TGTGCCAGCTCCCCAGGTGGGCGCCCAAACACTGAAGCTTTCTTT. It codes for CASSPGGRPNTEAFF.

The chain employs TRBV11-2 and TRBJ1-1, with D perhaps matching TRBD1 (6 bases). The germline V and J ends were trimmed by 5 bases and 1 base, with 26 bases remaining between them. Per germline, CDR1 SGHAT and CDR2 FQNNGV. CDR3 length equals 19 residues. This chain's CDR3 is CASSAQFAYRGARNTEAFF. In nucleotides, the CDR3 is TGTGCCAGCAGCGCCCAATTCGCCTATAGGGGGGCGCGGAACACTGAAGCTTTCTTT.

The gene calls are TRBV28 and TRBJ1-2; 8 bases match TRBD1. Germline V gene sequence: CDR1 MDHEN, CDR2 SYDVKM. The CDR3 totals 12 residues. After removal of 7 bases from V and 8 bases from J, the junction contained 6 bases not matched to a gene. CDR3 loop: CASTQTGGGYTF. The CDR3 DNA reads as TGTGCCAGCACCCAAACAGGGGGAGGCTACACCTTC.

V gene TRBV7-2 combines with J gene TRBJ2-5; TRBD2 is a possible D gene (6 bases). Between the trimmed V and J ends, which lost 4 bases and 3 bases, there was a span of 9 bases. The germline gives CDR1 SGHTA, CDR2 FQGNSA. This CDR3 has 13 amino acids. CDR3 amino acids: CASSSRGKETQYF. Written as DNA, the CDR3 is TGTGCCAGCAGCTCTCGGGGGAAAGAGACCCAGTACTTC.

CDR3 in DNA: TGTGCCTGGACCCCCGGGACAGGGGTTTCTTGGAATCAGCCCCAGCATTTT. This sequence encodes CAWTPGTGVSWNQPQHF. V and J are TRBV30 and TRBJ1-5; 10 bases are a match to TRBD1. The J segment lost 4 bases and the V segment lost 4 bases, leaving 13 bases of the junction unmatched. The germline CDR1 and CDR2 sequences are GTSNPN and SVGIG (reference sequence). The CDR3 totals 17 residues.

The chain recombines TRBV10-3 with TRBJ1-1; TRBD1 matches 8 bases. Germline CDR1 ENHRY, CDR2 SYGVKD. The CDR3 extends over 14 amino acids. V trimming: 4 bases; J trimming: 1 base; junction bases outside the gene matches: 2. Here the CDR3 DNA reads TGTGCCATCAGTGTGCAGGGGGCGAACACTGAAGCTTTCTTT. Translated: CAISVQGANTEAFF.

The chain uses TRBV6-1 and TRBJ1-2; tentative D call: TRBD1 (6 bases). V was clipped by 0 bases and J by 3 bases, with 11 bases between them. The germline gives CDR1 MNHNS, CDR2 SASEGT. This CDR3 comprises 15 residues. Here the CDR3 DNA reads TGTGCCAGCAGTGAAGCTCAGGGGTTTGACTATGGCTACACCTTC. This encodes CASSEAQGFDYGYTF.

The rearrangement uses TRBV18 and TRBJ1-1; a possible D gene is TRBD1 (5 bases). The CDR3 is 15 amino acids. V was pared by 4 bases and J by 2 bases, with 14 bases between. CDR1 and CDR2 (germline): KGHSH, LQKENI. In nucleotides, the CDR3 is TGTGCCAGCTCACAGAGGCGGGGGGGTAACACTGAAGCTTTCTTT. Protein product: CASSQRRGGNTEAFF.

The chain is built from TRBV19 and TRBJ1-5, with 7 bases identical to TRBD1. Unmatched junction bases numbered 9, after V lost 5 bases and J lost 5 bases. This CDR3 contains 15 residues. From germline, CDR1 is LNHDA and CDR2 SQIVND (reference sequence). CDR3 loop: CASSRPPGGYQPQHF. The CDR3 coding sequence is TGTGCCAGTAGTCGACCACCAGGGGGGTATCAGCCCCAGCATTTT.